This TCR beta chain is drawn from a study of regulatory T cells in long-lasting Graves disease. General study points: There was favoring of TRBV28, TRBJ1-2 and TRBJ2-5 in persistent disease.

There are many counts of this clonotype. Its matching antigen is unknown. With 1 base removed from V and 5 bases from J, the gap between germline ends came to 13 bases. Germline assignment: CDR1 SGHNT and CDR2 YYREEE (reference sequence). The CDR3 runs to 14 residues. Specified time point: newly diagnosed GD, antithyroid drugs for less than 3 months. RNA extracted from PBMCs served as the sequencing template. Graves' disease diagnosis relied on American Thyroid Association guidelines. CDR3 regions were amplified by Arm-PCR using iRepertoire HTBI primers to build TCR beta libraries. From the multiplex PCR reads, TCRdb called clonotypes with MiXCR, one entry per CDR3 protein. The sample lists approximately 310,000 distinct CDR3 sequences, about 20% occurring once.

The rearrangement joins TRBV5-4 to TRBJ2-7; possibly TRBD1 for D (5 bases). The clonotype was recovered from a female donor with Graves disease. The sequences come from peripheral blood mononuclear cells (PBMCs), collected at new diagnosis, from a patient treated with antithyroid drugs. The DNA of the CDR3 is TGTGCCAGCAGCTTGTGGTCAGGGAACCACGAGCAGTACTTC. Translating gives CASSLWSGNHEQYF.